The 7 T cell receptor beta chains listed next were all sequenced from one sample in a study of blood T cell repertoires in COVID-19. Assay used: immunoSEQ multiplex PCR; TCRdb lists only in-frame clones, some missing. This table holds about 210,000 clones, 70% to 90% found once. Sequenced sample: peripheral blood. The receptors originated from a man between 35 and 55 years old with acute or convalescent COVID-19.

The chain combines TRBV6-4 with TRBJ1-6, with D unresolved. From germline, CDR1 is MRHNA and CDR2 SNTAGT. This CDR3 is 15 amino acids long. Trimming took 7 bases from V and 9 from J, leaving 19 bases between them. DNA for the CDR3: TGTGCCAGCACCCCTAGAGATAAGGATGGTTCACCCCTCCACTTT. As protein: CASTPRDKDGSPLHF.

The genes are TRBV6-5 and TRBJ1-2; maybe TRBD1 (6 bases). The germline V gene encodes CDR1 MNHEY and CDR2 SVGAGI. V was trimmed by 0 bases and J by 4 bases, leaving 9 bases between them. The CDR3 loop spans 14 amino acids. CDR3 in DNA: TGTGCCAGCAGTTACTCGAGACAGGCCTATGGCTACACCTTC. Protein: CASSYSRQAYGYTF.

The rearrangement joins TRBV7-3 to TRBJ2-3, with 8 bases matching TRBD2. V dropped 0 bases and J dropped 9; count of bases not matched to a gene: 8. CDR1 is SGHTA and CDR2 is FQGTGA in the germline V gene. The CDR3 consists of 15 residues. The CDR3 is CASSLTGTSIGTQYF. CDR3 in DNA: TGTGCCAGCAGCTTAACCGGGACTAGTATAGGGACGCAGTATTTT.

The DNA for the CDR3 is TGTGCCAGCCGGGACACTGGGGTTTCCAATGAGCAGTTCTTC. Translated, it gives CASRDTGVSNEQFF. The J gene is TRBJ2-1, the V gene TRBV6-6; maybe TRBD1 (6 bases). This CDR3 is 14 amino acids long. Germline V gives CDR1 MNHNY, CDR2 SVGAGI (reference sequence). V was shortened by 8 bases and J by 6 bases, with 17 bases between the two germline ends.

This chain uses TRBV4-1 with TRBJ1-5; perhaps TRBD1 as D (5 bases). With 3 bases removed from V and 7 bases from J, the gap between germline ends came to 16 bases. This CDR3 has 15 amino acids. Looked up from germline, CDR1 is MGHRA and CDR2 is YSYEKL. DNA for the CDR3: TGCGCCAGCAGCCATGGAGACAGTTCCACGCAGCCCCAGCATTTT. Its translation: CASSHGDSSTQPQHF.

V gene TRBV4-2 combines with J gene TRBJ2-7; 7 positions match TRBD1. The trim removed 0 bases at V and 2 bases at J, leaving 7 bases unmatched. CDR3 length: 16 amino acids. Looked up from germline, CDR1 is LGHNA and CDR2 is YNFKEQ. The CDR3 region has the DNA TGTGCCAGCAGCCAAGATGCCGGGACAGCAGCCTACGAGCAGTACTTC. Amino acid sequence: CASSQDAGTAAYEQYF.

CDR3 DNA: TGTGCCAGCAGCCCCTGCCAGGGTGGAACCGGGGAGCTGTTTTTT. This codes for CASSPCQGGTGELFF. The chain joins TRBV21-1 to TRBJ2-2; TRBD1 is the table's D call and was not checked against the DNA. TRBV21-1 is designated a pseudogene. The CDR3 runs 15 residues.